This T cell receptor beta chain came from a study of shared clonotypes between healthy human individuals. As for this clone: This CDR3 is also generated by other DNA sequences in the sample.

Sequenced by immunoSEQ multiplex PCR; TCRdb stores in-frame clones only, minus some. The repertoire consists of just over 2,000,000 clones, with 90% to 95% occurring once and the leading ten covering around 0.13%. Deletions cut 0 bases from V and 0 bases from J, with 7 bases between. The CDR3 has 14 amino acids. CDR1 is SGHRS and CDR2 is YFSETQ in the germline V gene. Source material: naive CD4+ T cells sorted from blood. Subset defined: CD45RA+ positively selected. The V and J genes are TRBV5-1 and TRBJ2-7; D remains unclear. This TCR came from a man between 18 and 35 years old in good health. The CDR3 loop reads CASSLGVASYEQYF. Here the CDR3 DNA reads TGCGCCAGCAGCTTGGGCGTAGCCTCCTACGAGCAGTACTTC.